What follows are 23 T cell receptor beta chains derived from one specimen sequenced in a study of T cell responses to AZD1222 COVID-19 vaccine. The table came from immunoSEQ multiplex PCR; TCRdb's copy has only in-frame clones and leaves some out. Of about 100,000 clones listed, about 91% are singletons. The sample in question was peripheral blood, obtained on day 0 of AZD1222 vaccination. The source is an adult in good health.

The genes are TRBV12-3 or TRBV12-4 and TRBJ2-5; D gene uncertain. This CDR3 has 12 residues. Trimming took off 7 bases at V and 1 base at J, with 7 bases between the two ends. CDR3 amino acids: CASKRGQETQYF. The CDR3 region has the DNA TGTGCCAGCAAAAGAGGCCAAGAGACCCAGTACTTC.

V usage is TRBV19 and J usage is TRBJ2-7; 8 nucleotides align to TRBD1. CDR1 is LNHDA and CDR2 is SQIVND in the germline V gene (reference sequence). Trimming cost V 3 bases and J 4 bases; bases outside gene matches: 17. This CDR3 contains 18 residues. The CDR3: CASSIGGTGKIWSYEQYF. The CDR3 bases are TGTGCCAGTAGTATTGGCGGGACAGGAAAAATATGGTCTTACGAGCAGTACTTC.

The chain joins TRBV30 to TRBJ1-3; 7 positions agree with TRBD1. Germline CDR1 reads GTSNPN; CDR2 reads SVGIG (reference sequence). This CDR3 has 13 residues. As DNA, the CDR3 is TGTGCACCTTTGAGACAGGGAAGAAACACCATATATTTT. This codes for CAPLRQGRNTIYF.

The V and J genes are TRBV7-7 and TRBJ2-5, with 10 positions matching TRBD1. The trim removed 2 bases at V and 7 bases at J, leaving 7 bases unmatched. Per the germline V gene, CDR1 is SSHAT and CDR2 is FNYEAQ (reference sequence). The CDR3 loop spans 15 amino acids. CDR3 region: CASSLTGTGDGTQYF. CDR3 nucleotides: TGTGCCAGCAGCTTAACCGGGACAGGGGACGGGACCCAGTACTTC.

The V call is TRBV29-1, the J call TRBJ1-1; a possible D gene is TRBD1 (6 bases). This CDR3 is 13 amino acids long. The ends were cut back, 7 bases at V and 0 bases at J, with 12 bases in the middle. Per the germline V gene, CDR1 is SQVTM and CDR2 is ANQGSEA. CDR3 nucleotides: TGCAGCGCGTTGGGGGGCCTGAACACTGAAGCTTTCTTT. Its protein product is CSALGGLNTEAFF.

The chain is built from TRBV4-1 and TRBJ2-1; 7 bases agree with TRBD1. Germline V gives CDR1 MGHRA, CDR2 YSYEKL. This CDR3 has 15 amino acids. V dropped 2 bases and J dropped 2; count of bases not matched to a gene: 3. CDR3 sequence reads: CASSQLGGPYNEQFF. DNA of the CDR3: TGCGCCAGCAGCCAACTAGGGGGCCCCTACAATGAGCAGTTCTTC.

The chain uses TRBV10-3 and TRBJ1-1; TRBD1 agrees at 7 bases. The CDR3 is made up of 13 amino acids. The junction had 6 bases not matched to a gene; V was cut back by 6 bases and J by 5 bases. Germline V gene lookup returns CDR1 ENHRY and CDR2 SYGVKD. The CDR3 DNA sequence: TGTGCCATCAGACAGGGGAGGGAAACTGAAGCTTTCTTT. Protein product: CAIRQGRETEAFF.

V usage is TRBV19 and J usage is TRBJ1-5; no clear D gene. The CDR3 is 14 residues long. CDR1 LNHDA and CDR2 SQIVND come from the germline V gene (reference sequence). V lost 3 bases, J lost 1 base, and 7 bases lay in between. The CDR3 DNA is TGTGCCAGTAGTATTGTACAGAGCAATCAGCCCCAGCATTTT. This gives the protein CASSIVQSNQPQHF.

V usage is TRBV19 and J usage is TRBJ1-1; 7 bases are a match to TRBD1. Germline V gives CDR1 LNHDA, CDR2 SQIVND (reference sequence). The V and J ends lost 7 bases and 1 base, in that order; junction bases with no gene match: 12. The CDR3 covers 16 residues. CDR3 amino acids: CASTPRRRGPNTEAFF. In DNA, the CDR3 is TGTGCCAGTACCCCTAGGCGGAGGGGGCCGAACACTGAAGCTTTCTTT.

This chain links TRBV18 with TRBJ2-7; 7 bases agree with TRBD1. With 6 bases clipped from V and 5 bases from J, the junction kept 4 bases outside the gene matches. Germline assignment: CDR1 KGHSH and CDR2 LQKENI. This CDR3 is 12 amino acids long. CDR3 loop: CASSTGNDEQYF. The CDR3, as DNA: TGTGCCAGCTCGACAGGGAACGACGAGCAGTACTTC.

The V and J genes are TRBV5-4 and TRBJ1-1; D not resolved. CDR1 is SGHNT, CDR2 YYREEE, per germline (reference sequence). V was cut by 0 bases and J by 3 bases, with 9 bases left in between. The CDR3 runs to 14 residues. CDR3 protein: CASSLETWDTEAFF. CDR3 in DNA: TGTGCCAGCAGCTTGGAGACGTGGGACACTGAAGCTTTCTTT. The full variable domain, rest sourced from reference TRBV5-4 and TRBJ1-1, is ETGVTQSPTHLIKTRGQQVTLRCSSQSGHNTVSWYQQALGQGPQFIFQYYREEENGRGNFPPRFSGLQFPNYSSELNVNALELDDSALYLCASSLETWDTEAFFGQGTRLTVV.

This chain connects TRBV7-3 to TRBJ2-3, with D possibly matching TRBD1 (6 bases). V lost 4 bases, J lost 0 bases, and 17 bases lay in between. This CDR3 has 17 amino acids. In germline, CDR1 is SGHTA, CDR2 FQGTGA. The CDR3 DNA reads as TGTGCCAGCAGCTCCCCCGGGTGGGGGCCAAGCACAGATACGCAGTATTTT. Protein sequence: CASSSPGWGPSTDTQYF.

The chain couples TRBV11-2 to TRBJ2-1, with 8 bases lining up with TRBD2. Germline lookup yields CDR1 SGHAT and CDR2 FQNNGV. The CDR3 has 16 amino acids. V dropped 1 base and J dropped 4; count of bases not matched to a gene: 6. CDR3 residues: CASSLGRGGKYNEQFF. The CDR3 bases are TGTGCCAGCAGCTTAGGTCGGGGGGGGAAGTACAATGAGCAGTTCTTC.

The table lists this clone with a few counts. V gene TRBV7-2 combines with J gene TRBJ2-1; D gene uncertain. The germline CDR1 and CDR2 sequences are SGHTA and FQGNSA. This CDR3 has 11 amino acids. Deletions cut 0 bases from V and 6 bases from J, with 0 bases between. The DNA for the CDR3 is TGTGCCAGCAGCTTAGCCAATGAGCAGTTCTTC. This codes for CASSLANEQFF.

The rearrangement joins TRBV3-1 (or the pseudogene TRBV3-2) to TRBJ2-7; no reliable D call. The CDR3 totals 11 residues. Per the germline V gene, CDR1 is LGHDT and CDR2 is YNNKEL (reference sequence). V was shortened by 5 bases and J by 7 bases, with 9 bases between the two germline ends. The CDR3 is CASSAHAEQYF. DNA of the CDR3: TGTGCCAGCAGCGCACATGCAGAGCAGTACTTC.

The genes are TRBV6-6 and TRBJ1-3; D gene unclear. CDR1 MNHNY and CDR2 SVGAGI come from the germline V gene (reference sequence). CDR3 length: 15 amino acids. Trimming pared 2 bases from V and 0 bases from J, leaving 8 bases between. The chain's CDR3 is CASSYPGSSGNTIYF. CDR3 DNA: TGTGCCAGCAGTTACCCGGGCAGCTCTGGAAACACCATATATTTT.

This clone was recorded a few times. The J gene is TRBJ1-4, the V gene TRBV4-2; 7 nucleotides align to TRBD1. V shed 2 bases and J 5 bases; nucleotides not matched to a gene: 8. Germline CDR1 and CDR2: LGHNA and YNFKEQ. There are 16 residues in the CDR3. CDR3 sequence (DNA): TGTGCCAGCAGCCAACAAGACAGGGCGAGGAATGAAAAACTGTTTTTT. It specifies CASSQQDRARNEKLFF.

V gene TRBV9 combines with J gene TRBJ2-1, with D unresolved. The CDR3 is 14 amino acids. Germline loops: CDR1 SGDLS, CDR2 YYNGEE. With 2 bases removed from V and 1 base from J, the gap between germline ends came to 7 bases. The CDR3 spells CASSVVRSYNEQFF. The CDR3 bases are TGTGCCAGCAGCGTGGTCAGGTCCTACAATGAGCAGTTCTTC.

CDR3 amino acids: CASSEFVKPYNSPLHF. The CDR3 DNA follows: TGTGCCAGCAGTGAATTTGTGAAGCCCTATAATTCACCCCTCCACTTT. The chain uses TRBV25-1 and TRBJ1-6; no firm D call. V dropped 1 base and J dropped 2 bases, with 9 bases sitting between them. CDR1 and CDR2 (germline): MGHDK, SYGVNS. This CDR3 region has 16 residues.

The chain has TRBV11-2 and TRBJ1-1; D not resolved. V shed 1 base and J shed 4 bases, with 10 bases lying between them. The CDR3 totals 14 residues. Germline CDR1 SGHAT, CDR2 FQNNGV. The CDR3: CASSLGIGRTEAFF. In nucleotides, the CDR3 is TGTGCCAGCAGCTTAGGAATTGGTCGCACTGAAGCTTTCTTT. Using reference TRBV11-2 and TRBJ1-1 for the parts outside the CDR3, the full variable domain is EAGVAQSPRYKIIEKRQSVAFWCNPISGHATLYWYQQILGQGPKLLIQFQNNGVVDDSQLPKDRFSAERLKGVDSTLKIQPAKLEDSAVYLCASSLGIGRTEAFFGQGTRLTVV.

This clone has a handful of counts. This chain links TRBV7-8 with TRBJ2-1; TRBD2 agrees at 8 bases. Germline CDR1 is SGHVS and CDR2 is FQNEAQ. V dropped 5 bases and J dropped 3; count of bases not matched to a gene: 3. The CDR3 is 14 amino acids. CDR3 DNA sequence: TGTGCCAGCAGCCCGGGGGGGGACTACAATGAGCAGTTCTTC. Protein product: CASSPGGDYNEQFF.

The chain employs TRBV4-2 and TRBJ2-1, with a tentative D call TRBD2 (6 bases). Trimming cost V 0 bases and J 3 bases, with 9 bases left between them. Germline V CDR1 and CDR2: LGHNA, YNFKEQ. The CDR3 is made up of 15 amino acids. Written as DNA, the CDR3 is TGTGCCAGCAGCCAAGAGACCGGGAGCTACAATGAGCAGTTCTTC. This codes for CASSQETGSYNEQFF.

The CDR3 here is CASSKEQGAGELFF. In nucleotides, the CDR3 is TGTGCCAGCAGCAAAGAGCAGGGGGCCGGGGAGCTGTTTTTT. The chain couples TRBV9 to TRBJ2-2, with TRBD1 identical over 7 bases. CDR3 length: 14 amino acids. CDR1 and CDR2 from the germline V gene are SGDLS and YYNGEE. Germline trimming cut 4 bases from V and 6 bases from J; bases unmatched to any gene: 6.